These T cell receptor beta chains were read from a single sample in a study of shared clonotypes between healthy human individuals. Sequencing used immunoSEQ multiplex PCR; TCRdb keeps in-frame clones, though not all of them. This table has 2 million to 2.5 million clones, nearly 97% appearing once. Sequencing was carried out using naive CD4+ T cells sorted from blood. Every receptor here comes from a young man in good health. The CDR3 runs from the conserved cysteine through the conserved F or W. The D gene is left open where the match is weak. Only part of the rows carry a size: once, few, many, or a class if the clone is expanded.

clone_size	d_call	cdr3_length	j_call	v_call	cdr3_nt	cdr3_aa
.	.	13	TRBJ2-4	TRBV5-1	TGCGCCAGCAGCTGGACCCTCGGGGGCCTGAGGTACTTC	CASSWTLGGLRYF
.	.	14	TRBJ2-5	TRBV6-1	TGTGCCAGCAGGGGACGGGGCCTCCAAGAGACCCAGTACTTC	CASRGRGLQETQYF
.	TRBD1	14	TRBJ2-3	TRBV6-1	TGTGCCAGCAGTAGCCGGACAGGGCCAGATACGCAGTATTTT	CASSSRTGPDTQYF
.	TRBD1	14	TRBJ1-5	TRBV6-6	TGTGCCAGCAGGGGACAGGGGGCAGGACAGCCCCAGCATTTT	CASRGQGAGQPQHF
.	TRBD2	16	TRBJ2-7	TRBV11-2	TGTGCCAGCAGCTTCTTAGCGGGAGAGTGGGTCTACGAGCAGTACTTC	CASSFLAGEWVYEQYF
.	TRBD2	19	TRBJ2-2	TRBV19	TGTGCCAGTAGTATCTTAACTAGCGGGATCCTCCGCATGGGAGGGGAGCTGTTTTTT	CASSILTSGILRMGGELFF
.	TRBD1	14	TRBJ1-2	TRBV5-1	TGCGCCAGCAGCAAATCGGGACAGAACTATGGCTACACCTTC	CASSKSGQNYGYTF
.	.	20	TRBJ2-1	TRBV21-1	TGTGCCAGCAGCAAACTGAGGGGGCTCCCACCTCCAGCTTCCTACAATGAGCAGTTCTTC	CASSKLRGLPPPASYNEQFF
.	.	14	TRBJ1-1	TRBV28	TGTGCCAGCAGTTTAAGGGGCGCGGTCCCTGAAGCTTTCTTT	CASSLRGAVPEAFF
.	TRBD2	20	TRBJ2-7	TRBV27	TGTGCCAGCAGTTCCCGACCACCTGGGGGGCTAGCGGGGGCGCGGTACGAGCAGTACTTC	CASSSRPPGGLAGARYEQYF
.	TRBD1	13	TRBJ1-5	TRBV6-1	TGTGCCAGCAGTTGGGACAGGGGTCAGCCCCAGCATTTT	CASSWDRGQPQHF
.	.	13	TRBJ1-6	TRBV4-1	TGCGCCAGCAGCGTTCAGATAAATTCACCCCTCCACTTT	CASSVQINSPLHF
.	.	15	TRBJ1-4	TRBV6-6	TGTGCCAGCAGTTACTACCCGGCACTAGGTGAAAAACTGTTTTTT	CASSYYPALGEKLFF
.	TRBD2	13	TRBJ2-5	TRBV30	TGTGCCTGGAGGGACGGGGGGGAAGAGACCCAGTACTTC	CAWRDGGEETQYF
.	TRBD1	15	TRBJ1-4	TRBV5-1	TGCGCCAGCAGCTTGCCGAGACAGGGTCCTGAAAAACTGTTTTTT	CASSLPRQGPEKLFF
once	.	13	TRBJ2-3	TRBV30	TGTGCCTGGAGTCTAGGAAACACAGATACGCAGTATTTT	CAWSLGNTDTQYF
.	.	13	TRBJ2-5	TRBV4-3	TGCGCCAGCAGCCAAGAATTGGACCGGGCCCAGTACTTC	CASSQELDRAQYF
.	.	17	TRBJ1-3	TRBV18	TGTGCCAGCTCCCAGGCACCTGACGCCCTCTCTGGAAACACCATATATTTT	CASSQAPDALSGNTIYF
.	.	13	TRBJ2-2	TRBV2	TGTGCCAGCAGGGGGCAAAACACCGGGGAGCTGTTTTTT	CASRGQNTGELFF
.	TRBD1	14	TRBJ1-5	TRBV5-4	TGTGCCAGCAGCCGGACAGGGTCTAATCAGCCCCAGCATTTT	CASSRTGSNQPQHF
.	.	15	TRBJ1-2	TRBV28	TGTGCCAGCAGTGACCCCCCGACAGCTAACTATGGCTACACCTTC	CASSDPPTANYGYTF
.	TRBD2	15	TRBJ2-3	TRBV5-1	TGCGCCAGCAGCCATAGCGGGGGAGGGGCAGATACGCAGTATTTT	CASSHSGGGADTQYF
.	TRBD1	17	TRBJ2-6	TRBV4-1	TGCGCCAGCAGCCAACCAGGGCCCGGGACAGGTACCAACGTCCTGACTTTC	CASSQPGPGTGTNVLTF
.	TRBD1	16	TRBJ2-7	TRBV4-1	TGCGCCAGCAGCCAAGGAGACAGGGGGAGCTCCTACGAGCAGTACTTC	CASSQGDRGSSYEQYF
once	TRBD1	16	TRBJ2-7	TRBV14	TGTGCCAGCAGCTCAAACCCGGGACAGGGGGCCCACGAGCAGTACTTC	CASSSNPGQGAHEQYF
.	TRBD2	16	TRBJ2-3	TRBV7-2	TGTGCCAGCAGCCCCCAACTAGCGGTTAGCACAGATACGCAGTATTTT	CASSPQLAVSTDTQYF
.	TRBD1	18	TRBJ2-7	TRBV11-2	TGTGCCAGCAGCCACCGAAAAAAGGCAGGGGGTGGCTCCTACGAGCAGTACTTC	CASSHRKKAGGGSYEQYF
.	.	15	TRBJ2-1	TRBV2	TGTGCCAGCAGGCCCGGATGGAACAGCGGGAATGAGCAGTTCTTC	CASRPGWNSGNEQFF
.	TRBD1	13	TRBJ1-2	TRBV30	TGTGCCACGGACCACCGGGACAGCTATGGCTACACCTTC	CATDHRDSYGYTF
once	.	16	TRBJ2-7	TRBV4-1	TGCGCCAGCAGCCAAGTAGCCGTCCAGGGAGGCCACGAGCAGTACTTC	CASSQVAVQGGHEQYF
.	TRBD2	16	TRBJ2-3	TRBV10-1	TGCGCCAGCAGTGAAAGCGAACTAGCGGGAAGGGATACGCAGTATTTT	CASSESELAGRDTQYF
.	.	13	TRBJ1-6	TRBV6-1	TGTGCCAGTAGTAGGGACTCCTATTCACCCCTCCACTTT	CASSRDSYSPLHF
.	TRBD2	18	TRBJ2-7	TRBV2	TGTGCCAGCAGTGAACGCGCCGGGGAAGTAGCGGGGGGCTACGAGCAGTACTTC	CASSERAGEVAGGYEQYF
.	TRBD1	15	TRBJ1-5	TRBV19	TGTGCCAGTAGCACGCAGGGGGTATACAATCAGCCCCAGCATTTT	CASSTQGVYNQPQHF
.	.	14	TRBJ1-4	TRBV21-1	TGTGCCAGCAGCCGAGGACTCCCTAATGAAAAACTGTTTTTT	CASSRGLPNEKLFF
.	TRBD2	15	TRBJ2-7	TRBV7-2	TGTGCCAGCAGCTTGGGGCCTAGCGGTAACTACGAGCAGTACTTC	CASSLGPSGNYEQYF
.	.	15	TRBJ2-7	TRBV18	TGTGCCAGCTCCCCAGGGGTAATTGGTTCCTACGAGCAGTACTTC	CASSPGVIGSYEQYF
.	TRBD1	16	TRBJ1-5	TRBV6-1	TGTGCCAGCAGTGAGCCGACAGGGGGAGGCAATCAGCCCCAGCATTTT	CASSEPTGGGNQPQHF
.	.	11	TRBJ2-7	TRBV10-2	TGCGCCAGCAGTGAATTGAACGAGCAGTACTTC	CASSELNEQYF
.	.	13	TRBJ2-7	TRBV30	TGTGCCTGGAAGAGTCTAGCTAGGAACGAGCAGTACTTC	CAWKSLARNEQYF
.	TRBD2	12	TRBJ2-7	TRBV30	TGTGCCTGGAGTCGCGCGGGAGGCGAGCAGTACTTC	CAWSRAGGEQYF
.	.	16	TRBJ2-6	TRBV28	TGTGCCAGCAGATTTTTACGGGACTCTGGGGCCAACGTCCTGACTTTC	CASRFLRDSGANVLTF
.	.	11	TRBJ1-1	TRBV20-1	TGCAGTGCCAAGGGGGGTACTGAAGCTTTCTTT	CSAKGGTEAFF